This entry features one T cell receptor beta chain sequence. These data belong to a study of blood T cell repertoires in COVID-19. Germline trimming cut 3 bases from V and 9 bases from J; bases unmatched to any gene: 5. CDR1 and CDR2 from the germline V gene are SEHNR and FQNEAQ (reference sequence). This CDR3 has 13 amino acids. Data came from immunoSEQ multiplex PCR; TCRdb stores just in-frame clones and leaves some out. Altogether about 98,000 clones are present, nearly 90% being singletons, with the ten largest covering roughly 2%. The origin of this receptor is a man aged 45 to 65 with active COVID-19. The chain recombines TRBV7-9 with TRBJ1-1; TRBD1 agrees at 9 bases. Sequencing was done on a sample of peripheral blood. The CDR3 DNA is TGTGCCAGCAGCTTTAGGGACAGGGAGCAAGCTTTCTTT. This gives the protein CASSFRDREQAFF.